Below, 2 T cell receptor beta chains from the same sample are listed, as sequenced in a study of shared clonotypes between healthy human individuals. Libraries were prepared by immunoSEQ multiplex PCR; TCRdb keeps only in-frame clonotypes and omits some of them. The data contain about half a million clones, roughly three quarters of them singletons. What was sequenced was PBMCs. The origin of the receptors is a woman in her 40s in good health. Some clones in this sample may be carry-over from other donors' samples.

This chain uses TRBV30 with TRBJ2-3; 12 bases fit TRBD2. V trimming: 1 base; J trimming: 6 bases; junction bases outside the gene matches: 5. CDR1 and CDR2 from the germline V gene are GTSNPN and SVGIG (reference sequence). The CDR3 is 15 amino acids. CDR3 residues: CAWSGTSGTLDTQYF. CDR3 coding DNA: TGTGCCTGGAGTGGGACTAGCGGGACCTTGGATACGCAGTATTTT.

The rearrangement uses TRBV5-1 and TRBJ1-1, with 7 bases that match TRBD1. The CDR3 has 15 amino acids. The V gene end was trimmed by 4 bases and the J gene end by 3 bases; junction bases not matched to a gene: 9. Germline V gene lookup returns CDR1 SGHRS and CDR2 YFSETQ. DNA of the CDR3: TGCGCCAGCAGCCGGGGACAGCTCGGGGACACTGAAGCTTTCTTT. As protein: CASSRGQLGDTEAFF.